This TCR beta chain came from a study of patients and donors after allogeneic stem cell transplantation. J gave up 5 bases and V 2 bases, and 11 bases lay outside the gene matches. The CDR3 extends over 16 amino acids. Germline lookup yields CDR1 SGHRS and CDR2 YFSETQ. TCRdb reprocessed the RT-PCR reads with MiXCR, giving one entry per CDR3 protein. This table has tens of thousands of distinct CDR3 sequences, about an eighth appearing once. This clonotype came up a few times. Sample: blood, either unsorted or a sorted T cell fraction (not recorded which). The clonotype comes from a human donor who was either an allogeneic HSCT recipient or a stem cell or donor lymphocyte infusion donor (not recorded which). It is not recorded whose cells these are; they may come from a transplant donor. This chain uses TRBV5-1 with TRBJ2-3, with 7 bases aligning to TRBD1. The CDR3, as DNA: TGCGCCAGCAGCTTCAACTGGGACAGTTGGGAAGATACGCAGTATTTT. It specifies CASSFNWDSWEDTQYF.